A selection of T cell receptor beta chains follows, all from one sample in a study of OX40 agonist ivuxolimab in advanced cancers. Profiling relied on immunoSEQ multiplex PCR, and the TCRdb table lists in-frame clones only, not all of them. The data hold 95,000 to 150,000 clones, with about 93% observed a single time. The sample consisted of CD4+ or CD8+ T cells sorted from blood, taken in a trial of the OX40 agonist ivuxolimab. Every receptor here comes from an adult with an advanced solid tumor such as melanoma, head and neck, liver or kidney cancer. The CDR3 runs from the conserved cysteine through the conserved F or W. Each record gives: clone size, J gene, D gene, V gene, CDR3 DNA, CDR3 protein. The D gene is left open where the match is weak. Size is stated for part of the rows, as once, few or many counts, or as a class when the clone is expanded.

clone_size: -; j_call: TRBJ2-3; d_call: TRBD2; v_call: TRBV15; cdr3_nt: TGTGCCACCAGCATTCGGAGCGGGCAGCGGGGAGATACGCAGTATTTT; cdr3_aa: CATSIRSGQRGDTQYF
clone_size: -; j_call: TRBJ1-1; d_call: TRBD1; v_call: TRBV7-9; cdr3_nt: TGTGCCAGCAGCTCTGGGACAGGGAATGAAGCTTTCTTT; cdr3_aa: CASSSGTGNEAFF
clone_size: -; j_call: TRBJ2-3; d_call: TRBD2; v_call: TRBV28; cdr3_nt: TGTGCCAGCAGAAGAGGGAGCGGGGGGGAAACAGATACGCAGTATTTT; cdr3_aa: CASRRGSGGETDTQYF
clone_size: -; j_call: TRBJ2-7; d_call: -; v_call: TRBV7-9; cdr3_nt: TGTGCCAGCAGCTTAGTCCGGTGGGAGCAGTACTTC; cdr3_aa: CASSLVRWEQYF
clone_size: -; j_call: TRBJ1-5; d_call: -; v_call: TRBV6-5; cdr3_nt: TGTGCCAGCAGCTATGGACCTGGCAATCAGCCCCAGCATTTT; cdr3_aa: CASSYGPGNQPQHF
clone_size: -; j_call: TRBJ1-4; d_call: -; v_call: TRBV12-1; cdr3_nt: TGTGCCAGTTCTCAGTCGGGAAATGAAAAACTGTTTTTT; cdr3_aa: CASSQSGNEKLFF
clone_size: -; j_call: TRBJ2-3; d_call: -; v_call: TRBV7-3; cdr3_nt: TGTGCCAGCAGCCCGCAGGGGACTGGTTATACGCAGTATTTT; cdr3_aa: CASSPQGTGYTQYF
clone_size: once; j_call: TRBJ2-2; d_call: TRBD1; v_call: TRBV7-6; cdr3_nt: TGTGCCAGCAGCGCGGGGAGGTACAGGGGGCTGCGGACCGGGGAGCTGTTTTTT; cdr3_aa: CASSAGRYRGLRTGELFF
clone_size: -; j_call: TRBJ1-2; d_call: -; v_call: TRBV2; cdr3_nt: TGTGCCAGCAGTGGCTCAAGGGGAAGTAAGGGGCTCGAGTATGGCTACACCTTC; cdr3_aa: CASSGSRGSKGLEYGYTF
clone_size: -; j_call: TRBJ1-3; d_call: -; v_call: TRBV19; cdr3_nt: TGTGCCAGTAGGTCACTAGGCTCTGGAAACACCATATATTTT; cdr3_aa: CASRSLGSGNTIYF
clone_size: once; j_call: TRBJ2-2; d_call: -; v_call: TRBV25-1; cdr3_nt: TGTGCCAGCAGTGAGGGGGGGGCTATTGGGACCGGGGAGCTGTTTTTT; cdr3_aa: CASSEGGAIGTGELFF
clone_size: -; j_call: TRBJ2-1; d_call: TRBD2; v_call: TRBV29-1; cdr3_nt: TGCAGCGTTGCGGGGGTCGAGGCGGGAGGGTCCTCCTACAATGAGCAGTTCTTC; cdr3_aa: CSVAGVEAGGSSYNEQFF
clone_size: -; j_call: TRBJ2-7; d_call: -; v_call: TRBV5-4; cdr3_nt: TGTGCCAGCAGCTTGGATTGGGGCCCGACCTCCTACGAGCAGTACTTC; cdr3_aa: CASSLDWGPTSYEQYF
clone_size: -; j_call: TRBJ2-5; d_call: -; v_call: TRBV7-2; cdr3_nt: TGTGCCAGCTGCAGGGGGGAACAAGAGACCCAGTACTTC; cdr3_aa: CASCRGEQETQYF
clone_size: -; j_call: TRBJ1-5; d_call: -; v_call: TRBV5-1; cdr3_nt: TGCGCCAGCAGCCTGACAGACCCTAGCAATCAGCCCCAGCATTTT; cdr3_aa: CASSLTDPSNQPQHF
clone_size: once; j_call: TRBJ2-5; d_call: -; v_call: TRBV9; cdr3_nt: TGTGCCAGCAGCGTAGGCAGGGTTAGGGACCAAGAGACCCAGTACTTC; cdr3_aa: CASSVGRVRDQETQYF
clone_size: -; j_call: TRBJ2-5; d_call: -; v_call: TRBV19; cdr3_nt: TGTGCCAGTAGTACCCATCGGACGGGGACCCAGTACTTC; cdr3_aa: CASSTHRTGTQYF
clone_size: -; j_call: TRBJ1-4; d_call: -; v_call: TRBV27; cdr3_nt: TGTGCCAGCAGTTTTACAGGGTCGAATGAAAAACTGTTTTTT; cdr3_aa: CASSFTGSNEKLFF
clone_size: -; j_call: TRBJ1-5; d_call: -; v_call: TRBV28; cdr3_nt: TGTGCCCCCCCACAGGGAACTTGGCAGCCCCAGCATTTT; cdr3_aa: CAPPQGTWQPQHF
clone_size: -; j_call: TRBJ1-4; d_call: -; v_call: TRBV6-1; cdr3_nt: TGTGCCAGCAGTGAACAGATTGAAAAACTGTTTTTT; cdr3_aa: CASSEQIEKLFF
clone_size: -; j_call: TRBJ2-2; d_call: -; v_call: TRBV11-2; cdr3_nt: TGTGCCAGCAGACGCTACGGGGGGGAGCTGTTTTTT; cdr3_aa: CASRRYGGELFF
clone_size: once; j_call: TRBJ1-2; d_call: -; v_call: TRBV15; cdr3_nt: TGTGCCACCAGCAGAGATGGTTTTAACTATGGCTACACCTTC; cdr3_aa: CATSRDGFNYGYTF
clone_size: -; j_call: TRBJ2-7; d_call: TRBD1; v_call: TRBV7-2; cdr3_nt: TGTGCCAGCAGCTTCAGGGACAGGGCCGCTGCCGAGCAGTACTTC; cdr3_aa: CASSFRDRAAAEQYF
clone_size: -; j_call: TRBJ1-2; d_call: TRBD1; v_call: TRBV6-5; cdr3_nt: TGTGCCAGCAGTTACTTGTGGACAGGGGGCTCTTACGGCTACACCTTC; cdr3_aa: CASSYLWTGGSYGYTF
clone_size: -; j_call: TRBJ1-6; d_call: -; v_call: TRBV5-1; cdr3_nt: TGCGCCAGCTCCCGACAGATTTACAATTCACCCCTCCACTTT; cdr3_aa: CASSRQIYNSPLHF
clone_size: -; j_call: TRBJ1-2; d_call: -; v_call: TRBV6-5; cdr3_nt: TGTGCCAGCAGGAACCCCGCTTATGGCTACACCTTC; cdr3_aa: CASRNPAYGYTF
clone_size: -; j_call: TRBJ1-5; d_call: -; v_call: TRBV6-5; cdr3_nt: TGTGCCAGCAGGAGGGCCGACAATCAGCCCCAGCATTTT; cdr3_aa: CASRRADNQPQHF
clone_size: -; j_call: TRBJ2-3; d_call: -; v_call: TRBV12-2; cdr3_nt: TGTGCAAGTCGCATTCCCGGGACTAGCGGGGGGGGAGATACGCAGTATTTT; cdr3_aa: CASRIPGTSGGGDTQYF
clone_size: -; j_call: TRBJ1-6; d_call: -; v_call: TRBV30; cdr3_nt: TGTGCCTGGAAATCTTCGGGGGCATATAATTCACCCCTCCACTTT; cdr3_aa: CAWKSSGAYNSPLHF
clone_size: once; j_call: TRBJ2-1; d_call: TRBD2; v_call: TRBV5-1; cdr3_nt: TGCGCCAGCAGCTTGGCACGGCGGGGGGGAAACAATGAGCAGTTCTTC; cdr3_aa: CASSLARRGGNNEQFF
clone_size: -; j_call: TRBJ2-7; d_call: -; v_call: TRBV11-2; cdr3_nt: TGTGCCAGCAGCTTAATTCGTGAGAAGCAGTACTTC; cdr3_aa: CASSLIREKQYF
clone_size: -; j_call: TRBJ2-7; d_call: -; v_call: TRBV6-6; cdr3_nt: TGTGCCAGCAGACACGACAGAAGCTCCTACGAGCAGTACTTC; cdr3_aa: CASRHDRSSYEQYF
clone_size: -; j_call: TRBJ1-4; d_call: -; v_call: TRBV10-2; cdr3_nt: TGCGCCAGCAGTGAGCCAGGAAGGAGTGAAAAACTGTTTTTT; cdr3_aa: CASSEPGRSEKLFF
clone_size: once; j_call: TRBJ2-3; d_call: -; v_call: TRBV4-1; cdr3_nt: TGCGCCTCCCCCAGGCGGGAAATTTGCACAGATACGCAGTATTTT; cdr3_aa: CASPRREICTDTQYF
clone_size: -; j_call: TRBJ2-7; d_call: TRBD1; v_call: TRBV29-1; cdr3_nt: TGCAGCGGACAGACAGGGCGAGAGCAGTACTTC; cdr3_aa: CSGQTGREQYF
clone_size: -; j_call: TRBJ2-4; d_call: TRBD1; v_call: TRBV18; cdr3_nt: TGTGCCAGCTCACCTAACAGGGGGTGGGGAAACATTCAGTACTTC; cdr3_aa: CASSPNRGWGNIQYF
clone_size: -; j_call: TRBJ2-3; d_call: -; v_call: TRBV27; cdr3_nt: TGTGCCAGCAGCCAAGGACGGCTCAGCACAGATACGCAGTATTTT; cdr3_aa: CASSQGRLSTDTQYF
clone_size: -; j_call: TRBJ2-1; d_call: TRBD2; v_call: TRBV11-2; cdr3_nt: TGTGCCAGCAGCTTAGTGGGCGGGAGGGCACATGAGCAGTTCTTC; cdr3_aa: CASSLVGGRAHEQFF
clone_size: once; j_call: TRBJ2-1; d_call: -; v_call: TRBV7-8; cdr3_nt: TGTGCCAGCAGCTTTAGACAGACGGGAAGCTCCTACAATGAGCAGTTCTTC; cdr3_aa: CASSFRQTGSSYNEQFF
clone_size: -; j_call: TRBJ1-3; d_call: -; v_call: TRBV2; cdr3_nt: TGTGCCAGCAGGTACCTCGGGCGTGAAAACACCATATATTTT; cdr3_aa: CASRYLGRENTIYF
clone_size: -; j_call: TRBJ2-2; d_call: -; v_call: TRBV9; cdr3_nt: TGTGCCAGCAGCAGTCTGGGACTGCTCGGGGAGCTGTTTTTT; cdr3_aa: CASSSLGLLGELFF
clone_size: -; j_call: TRBJ2-3; d_call: -; v_call: TRBV6-1; cdr3_nt: TGTGCCAGCAGTGAAGCGCCTAGAAGAACAGATACGCAGTATTTT; cdr3_aa: CASSEAPRRTDTQYF
clone_size: -; j_call: TRBJ2-7; d_call: -; v_call: TRBV6-5; cdr3_nt: TGTGCCAGCATGCGCGGGACCTTGTCCTACGAGCAGTACTTC; cdr3_aa: CASMRGTLSYEQYF